The 8 T cell receptor beta chains below all came from one sample that was sequenced in a study of T-cell reconstitution after alpha-beta-depleted transplantation in children. Unique molecular identifiers were used to barcode this TCRbeta library. TCRdb reprocessed the PCR reads with MiXCR, giving one entry per CDR3 protein. The sample contains 260,000 or so distinct CDR3 sequences, 12% of which appear only once. The sequenced sample was PBMCs from the stem cell graft donor, obtained from the stem cell graft. Every receptor here comes from a human donor who donated a stem cell graft to a child with acute lymphoblastic leukemia.

This clonotype occurred many times. The rearrangement joins TRBV15 to TRBJ2-3; 10 positions match TRBD2. Germline CDR1 is LNHNV and CDR2 is YYDKDF (reference sequence). V dropped 8 bases and J dropped 6; count of bases not matched to a gene: 11. The length of the CDR3 is 15 residues. The CDR3 DNA sequence: TGTGCCACCTCCTGGGCTAGCGGGAGCCCCGATACGCAGTATTTT. Translating gives CATSWASGSPDTQYF.

The J gene is TRBJ2-1, the V gene TRBV9; D gene unclear. Germline values: CDR1 SGDLS, CDR2 YYNGEE. The V gene lost 3 bases and the J gene lost 0 bases, with 10 bases spanning the gap. This CDR3 is 15 amino acids long. CDR3 residues: CASSAGSSSYNEQFF. CDR3 coding DNA: TGTGCCAGCAGCGCGGGCAGCAGCTCCTACAATGAGCAGTTCTTC.

This clonotype came up many times. The chain is built from TRBV24-1 and TRBJ1-2; TRBD1 might be the D (5 bases). CDR3 length: 16 amino acids. In germline, CDR1 is KGHDR, CDR2 SFDVKD. V dropped 4 bases and J dropped 1 base, with 15 bases sitting between them. In DNA, the CDR3 is TGTGCCACCAGTGACGGGGACGCTAGATTTAACTATGGCTACACCTTC. Translating it yields CATSDGDARFNYGYTF.

At least ten counts were recorded for this clonotype. The rearrangement joins TRBV29-1 to TRBJ2-2; tentatively, D is TRBD2 (7 bases). Germline V CDR1 and CDR2: SQVTM, ANQGSEA. The CDR3 runs to 16 residues. The CDR3 sequence: CSHYRGGGRVTGELFF. Here the CDR3 DNA reads TGCAGTCATTACAGAGGGGGGGGGCGCGTCACCGGGGAGCTGTTTTTT.

This clonotype has ten or more counts. The chain links TRBV10-3 to TRBJ2-7; the match to TRBD1 covers 10 bases. The J segment lost 5 bases and the V segment lost 9 bases, leaving 4 bases of the junction unmatched. The CDR3 extends over 12 amino acids. Germline V gene lookup returns CDR1 ENHRY and CDR2 SYGVKD. The CDR3, as DNA: TGTGCCATGGGACAGGGGATCGACGAGCAGTACTTC. This sequence encodes CAMGQGIDEQYF.

The gene calls are TRBV19 and TRBJ1-5; perhaps TRBD1 as D (5 bases). The CDR3 loop spans 15 amino acids. Germline CDR1 and CDR2: LNHDA and SQIVND (reference sequence). The V end lost 5 bases, the J end lost 5 bases, and 16 bases lay between the germline ends. The CDR3, as DNA: TGTGCCAGTAGTTTCCGGGACCGAGTTTATCAGCCCCAGCATTTT. Translation: CASSFRDRVYQPQHF.

This clonotype was seen many times. The V call is TRBV7-8, the J call TRBJ2-3; no firm D call. This CDR3 contains 16 residues. V lost 1 base and J 5 bases, leaving 16 bases between the germline ends. Germline lookup yields CDR1 SGHVS and CDR2 FQNEAQ. CDR3 region: CASSLGSSPRIDTQYF. CDR3 coding DNA: TGTGCCAGCAGCTTAGGATCCAGCCCGAGGATAGATACGCAGTATTTT.

This clonotype appeared many times. The CDR3 region is CSARVGVTGELFF. CDR3 in DNA: TGCAGTGCTAGAGTTGGCGTCACCGGGGAGCTGTTTTTT. This sequence joins TRBV20-1 and TRBJ2-2; no clear D. V lost 1 base and J lost 4, with 7 bases in between. Germline CDR1 is DFQATT and CDR2 is SNEGSKA (reference sequence). This CDR3 region has 13 residues.